Listed below are T cell receptor beta chains from one sample, sequenced in a study of blood T cell repertoires in COVID-19. TCRdb's table, derived via immunoSEQ multiplex PCR, lists solely in-frame clones and lacks some. The sample lists 65,000 to 75,000 clones; more than 75% were seen once. Sequencing was performed on peripheral blood. The receptors shown here come from a human donor in a cohort sampled during active COVID-19. Both conserved end residues are part of each CDR3. The D gene is left open where the match is weak. Not all rows give a size; the values are once, few, many and, for expanded clones, a class.

j_call,v_call,d_call,clone_size,cdr3_aa,cdr3_nt
TRBJ1-4,TRBV3-1/TRBV3-2,.,.,CASSQEGHSRFF,TGTGCCAGCAGCCAAGAAGGACACTCACGGTTTTTT
TRBJ1-1,TRBV7-8,.,.,CASSFVWTGENTEAFF,TGTGCCAGCAGCTTTGTTTGGACGGGGGAGAACACTGAAGCTTTCTTT
TRBJ1-5,TRBV19,.,.,CASSIWQGNQPQHF,TGTGCCAGTAGTATATGGCAGGGCAATCAGCCCCAGCATTTT
TRBJ1-5,TRBV19,.,few,CASSIDGRYQPQHF,TGTGCCAGTAGTATAGATGGCAGATATCAGCCCCAGCATTTT
TRBJ1-1,TRBV19,.,.,CASLGNRRGSNTEAFF,TGTGCCAGTCTGGGAAACCGAAGGGGATCGAACACTGAAGCTTTCTTT
TRBJ1-5,TRBV19,TRBD1,.,CASTGTVSNQPQHF,TGTGCCAGTACGGGGACAGTTAGCAATCAGCCCCAGCATTTT
TRBJ2-7,TRBV10-1,.,.,CASSELPEAEQYF,TGCGCCAGCAGTGAACTACCAGAGGCCGAGCAGTACTTC
TRBJ1-1,TRBV5-1,TRBD1,.,CARSLRGGRAGGNTEAFF,TGCGCCCGCAGCTTGCGGGGGGGGCGGGCAGGGGGGAACACTGAAGCTTTCTTT
TRBJ1-4,TRBV2,.,.,CASLPPKTGEKLFF,TGTGCCAGCTTACCTCCGAAAACGGGAGAAAAACTGTTTTTT
TRBJ1-1,TRBV29-1,.,.,CSVVWQNTEAFF,TGCAGCGTTGTTTGGCAGAACACTGAAGCTTTCTTT
TRBJ2-7,TRBV18,TRBD2,.,CASSTGLAGGFNEQYF,TGTGCCAGCTCGACTGGACTAGCGGGAGGGTTTAACGAGCAGTACTTC
TRBJ1-1,TRBV10-3,.,.,CAISGAGWTEAFF,TGTGCCATCAGTGGGGCAGGGTGGACTGAAGCTTTCTTT
TRBJ2-7,TRBV19,.,.,CASSITGLSDYEQYF,TGTGCCAGTAGTATTACGGGACTTTCTGACTACGAGCAGTACTTC
TRBJ2-7,TRBV5-5,TRBD1,.,CASSLDGQDYEQYF,TGTGCCAGCAGCTTGGACGGACAGGACTACGAGCAGTACTTC
TRBJ2-7,TRBV18,TRBD1,.,CASSPGTGNNEQYF,TGTGCCAGCTCACCGGGGACAGGGAATAACGAGCAGTACTTC
TRBJ2-5,TRBV21-1,.,.,CASSKGSPGLPFPETQYF,TGTGCCAGCAGCAAAGGGAGTCCGGGACTACCATTCCCGGAGACCCAGTACTTC
TRBJ2-7,TRBV2,.,.,CASRAHRLSYEQYF,TGTGCCAGCAGAGCACATAGACTCTCCTACGAGCAGTACTTC
TRBJ2-7,TRBV7-2,TRBD2,.,CASSSGTSGTSYEQYF,TGTGCCAGCAGCAGTGGGACTAGCGGGACGTCCTACGAGCAGTACTTC
TRBJ2-3,TRBV19,.,few,CASSGQSTDTQYF,TGTGCCAGTAGCGGACAGAGCACAGATACGCAGTATTTT
TRBJ1-1,TRBV5-1,.,.,CASSPAGDMNTEAFF,TGCGCCAGCTCCCCGGCGGGGGACATGAACACTGAAGCTTTCTTT